The 26 T cell receptor beta chains in this list originate from one sample, sequenced in a study of blood T cells in healthy people across ages. Using a J-beta primer mix together with a sample-barcoded 5' primer, a second PCR was run for roughly 7 to 11 cycles. TCRdb re-analysed the 5' RACE reads in MiXCR, keeping a single row per CDR3 protein. The sample includes over a million distinct CDR3 sequences, 35% to 55% of them seen just once. The sequencing input was blood. All receptors derive from a woman aged 55-75 years in good health.

The sample holds a few counts of this clonotype. The V and J genes are TRBV5-1 and TRBJ1-4, with D possibly matching TRBD1 (5 bases). The CDR3 runs to 15 residues. Germline CDR1 is SGHRS and CDR2 is YFSETQ. The V end lost 1 base, the J end lost 0 bases, and 7 bases lay between the germline ends. The CDR3 loop is CASSLRDPTNEKLFF. Written as DNA, the CDR3 is TGCGCCAGCAGCTTGAGGGACCCAACTAATGAAAAACTGTTTTTT. The full variable domain, its missing parts supplied by reference TRBV5-1 and TRBJ1-4, is KAGVTQTPRYLIKTRGQQVTLSCSPISGHRSVSWYQQTPGQGLQFLFEYFSETQRNKGNFPGRFSGRQFSNSRSEMNVSTLELGDSALYLCASSLRDPTNEKLFFGSGTQLSVL.

The V call is TRBV29-1, the J call TRBJ2-4; tentatively, D is TRBD2 (5 bases). The germline V gene has CDR1 SQVTM and CDR2 ANQGSEA. Trimming shortened V by 5 bases and J by 13 bases, and 15 bases separated the two germline ends. CDR3 length equals 11 residues. CDR3 region: CSVRQVGEQYF. CDR3 nucleotides: TGCAGCGTTCGTCAAGTGGGAGAGCAGTACTTC.

This chain links TRBV9 with TRBJ2-1; 11 positions agree with TRBD2. Germline V lookup: CDR1 SGDLS, CDR2 YYNGEE. This CDR3 comprises 20 residues. The J segment lost 0 bases and the V segment lost 0 bases, leaving 11 bases of the junction unmatched. This chain's CDR3 is CASSVELGLAGSSSYNEQFF. Written as DNA, the CDR3 is TGTGCCAGCAGCGTAGAATTAGGACTAGCGGGTAGTTCCTCCTACAATGAGCAGTTCTTC.

This clonotype was counted many times. The genes are TRBV4-2 and TRBJ2-1; D remains ambiguous. This CDR3 is 16 amino acids long. V lost 2 bases and J lost 10, with 21 bases in between. Germline CDR1 is LGHNA and CDR2 is YNFKEQ. CDR3: CASSQREGARIKEQFF. CDR3 bases: TGTGCCAGCAGCCAACGTGAAGGCGCCAGGATCAAGGAGCAGTTCTTC.

The CDR3 protein is CASSYGQRTSEQYF. Written as DNA, the CDR3 is TGTGCCAGCAGTTACGGCCAGAGGACGTCCGAGCAGTACTTC. The V and J genes are TRBV6-2 or TRBV6-3 and TRBJ2-7, with D uncertain. The CDR3 spans 14 residues. Trimming left V 2 bases short and J 6 bases short, with 14 bases between. CDR1 is MNHEY, CDR2 SVGEGT, per germline.

In its sample, this clonotype was seen once. This chain links TRBV2 with TRBJ2-1; 9 nucleotides align to TRBD2. Germline CDR1 and CDR2: SNHLY and FYNNEI. The CDR3 has 16 residues. V lost 4 bases, J lost 10 bases, and 14 bases stayed unmatched. DNA of the CDR3: TGTGCCAGCAGTGTATCCTCGGGACTAGCCGTTGAAGAGCAGTTCTTC. It yields the protein CASSVSSGLAVEEQFF.

The chain employs TRBV5-1 and TRBJ2-1; the D gene is possibly TRBD2 (5 bases). The CDR3 spans 15 residues. CDR1 is SGHRS, CDR2 YFSETQ, per germline. The ends were cut back, 0 bases at V and 10 bases at J, with 17 bases in the middle. The CDR3 sequence: CASSLGGVLRYEQFF. The CDR3 coding sequence is TGCGCCAGCAGCTTGGGGGGAGTTCTCCGCTACGAGCAGTTCTTC.

This rearrangement joins TRBV28 to TRBJ1-1; 9 bases map to TRBD1. V lost 8 bases to trimming and J lost 5 bases; unmatched junction nucleotides: 9. Per the germline V gene, CDR1 is MDHEN and CDR2 is SYDVKM. CDR3 length equals 14 residues. CDR3 loop: CASGETGGITEAFF. As DNA, the CDR3 is TGTGCCAGCGGAGAGACAGGGGGGATTACTGAAGCTTTCTTT.

The CDR3 region is CASRTVASYNEQFF. Written as DNA, the CDR3 is TGTGCCAGCCGTACGGTGGCCTCCTACAATGAGCAGTTCTTC. This chain uses TRBV7-9 with TRBJ2-1; D gene uncertain. V dropped 8 bases and J dropped 0 bases, with 11 bases sitting between them. Germline V gives CDR1 SEHNR, CDR2 FQNEAQ (reference sequence). The CDR3 totals 14 residues.

This clonotype was seen a handful of times. This rearrangement joins TRBV20-1 to TRBJ2-7, with 10 nucleotides matching TRBD1. The CDR3 runs to 16 residues. V lost 2 bases, J lost 3 bases, and 10 bases stayed unmatched. CDR1 is DFQATT and CDR2 is SNEGSKA in the germline V gene (reference sequence). The CDR3 bases are TGCAGTGCTAGAATGGGACAGGGGACTTGGGGCTACGAGCAGTACTTC. Residues: CSARMGQGTWGYEQYF.

The chain carries TRBV28 and TRBJ2-5; TRBD2 aligns across 7 bases. The V gene's germline CDR1 is MDHEN and CDR2 SYDVKM. There are 13 residues in the CDR3. V lost 10 bases, J lost 5 bases, and 10 bases stayed unmatched. DNA for the CDR3: TGTGCCACCGGACTAGTATCCCCGGAGACCCAGTACTTC. Residues: CATGLVSPETQYF.

The sample holds a few counts of this clonotype. The chain joins TRBV28 to TRBJ1-2; 7 positions match TRBD1. Germline V gene data show CDR1 as MDHEN and CDR2 as SYDVKM. J was trimmed by 4 bases and V by 3 bases; bases with no gene match: 5. There are 14 residues in the CDR3. CDR3 sequence: CASSLRDRGYGYTF. The CDR3 nucleotides read TGTGCCAGCAGTTTGCGGGACAGAGGCTATGGCTACACCTTC.

The CDR3 is CASSSPVAKNIQYF. CDR3 nucleotides: TGTGCCAGCAGCTCCCCGGTAGCCAAAAACATTCAGTACTTC. This chain uses TRBV7-9 with TRBJ2-4; no clear D. The germline V gene has CDR1 SEHNR and CDR2 FQNEAQ (reference sequence). V shed 4 bases and J shed 0 bases, with 7 bases lying between them. The CDR3 has 14 residues.

This sequence joins TRBV6-2 or TRBV6-3 and TRBJ2-5; tentatively, D is TRBD1 or TRBD2 (5 bases each). Germline assignment: CDR1 MNHEY and CDR2 SVGEGT. V shed 6 bases and J shed 5 bases, with 13 bases lying between them. The CDR3 has 13 residues. CDR3: CASRRGWSETQYF. CDR3 in DNA: TGTGCCAGCAGACGGGGCTGGTCGGAGACCCAGTACTTC.

To note about this clonotype: A much bigger clone sits one base away, suggesting this may be a read error. V gene TRBV20-1 combines with J gene TRBJ2-1; TRBD2 matches at 7 bases. This CDR3 is 14 amino acids long. In germline, CDR1 is DFQATT, CDR2 SNEGSKA (reference sequence). V trimming: 4 bases; J trimming: 13 bases; junction bases outside the gene matches: 16. In DNA form, the CDR3 reads TGCAGTGCTATTTACCTCCTGCAGGGAGGGACCCAGTTCTTC. This sequence encodes CSAIYLLQGGTQFF.

This clonotype was recorded a few times. The chain combines TRBV10-3 with TRBJ1-1; maybe TRBD1 (5 bases). From germline, CDR1 is ENHRY and CDR2 SYGVKD. The V and J ends lost 3 bases and 5 bases respectively, with 16 bases between them. The CDR3 covers 15 residues. CDR3 DNA sequence: TGTGCCATCAGTGAATGGGGAGGGGTTGGTACTGAAGCTTTCTTT. It translates to CAISEWGGVGTEAFF.

The gene calls are TRBV20-1 and TRBJ2-1; D remains ambiguous. Germline values: CDR1 DFQATT, CDR2 SNEGSKA (reference sequence). V lost 1 base to trimming and J lost 9 bases, with 13 bases between them. This CDR3 comprises 13 residues. The CDR3 nucleotides read TGCAGTGCTAGAGCCCTAAGGGCCTCTGAGCAGTTCTTC. It specifies CSARALRASEQFF.

This clonotype has more than one count but fewer than ten. The chain links TRBV7-9 to TRBJ2-5; D is perhaps TRBD2 (6 bases). Germline CDR1 and CDR2: SEHNR and FQNEAQ (reference sequence). V was clipped by 4 bases and J by 2 bases, with 20 bases between them. The CDR3 runs to 17 residues. CDR3 sequence: CASSSLRTAGSQETQYF. CDR3 nucleotide sequence: TGTGCCAGCAGCTCACTAAGGACGGCGGGGAGTCAAGAGACCCAGTACTTC.

The V and J genes are TRBV27 and TRBJ1-2, with TRBD1 matching over 7 bases. The trim removed 2 bases at V and 6 bases at J, leaving 9 bases unmatched. This CDR3 spans 15 amino acids. Germline V gene data show CDR1 as MNHEY and CDR2 as SMNVEV (reference sequence). CDR3 amino acids: CASSLRGDRANGYTF. The CDR3 DNA follows: TGTGCCAGCAGTTTAAGGGGTGACAGGGCGAATGGCTACACCTTC.

The chain links TRBV6-1 to TRBJ2-7, with TRBD2 matching over 11 bases. The CDR3 length is 15 residues. J was trimmed by 2 bases and V by 6 bases; bases with no gene match: 6. Germline-derived CDR1 and CDR2 are MNHNS and SASEGT. DNA for the CDR3: TGTGCCAGCAGCTCTAGACTAGCGGGACCCTACGAGCAGTACTTC. Protein product: CASSSRLAGPYEQYF.

This clonotype appeared a few times. The V call is TRBV6-5, the J call TRBJ2-7; D might be TRBD1 (6 bases). The CDR3 is 14 residues long. Germline V gene lookup returns CDR1 MNHEY and CDR2 SVGAGI. V lost 4 bases and J lost 4, with 14 bases in between. CDR3 amino acids: CASSFTGLRYEQYF. The CDR3 nucleotides read TGTGCCAGCAGTTTCACAGGGTTGAGGTACGAGCAGTACTTC.

Only a few counts were recorded for this clonotype. The chain recombines TRBV20-1 with TRBJ2-3; no definite D call. This CDR3 comprises 11 residues. V lost 5 bases, J lost 14 bases, and 17 bases lay in between. Germline V gives CDR1 DFQATT, CDR2 SNEGSKA (reference sequence). The CDR3 coding sequence is TGCAGTGCTCTAAGCCTACCTGAGTTGTATTTT. Translation gives CSALSLPELYF.

The genes are TRBV20-1 and TRBJ2-3; weak D call: TRBD2 (6 bases). Trimming took off 7 bases at V and 7 bases at J, with 18 bases between the two ends. The germline V gene has CDR1 DFQATT and CDR2 SNEGSKA (reference sequence). The CDR3 consists of 13 residues. This CDR3 is CSGRDSGPYTQYF. The CDR3 DNA is TGCAGTGGTAGGGACTCAGGGCCGTATACGCAGTATTTT.

V usage is TRBV20-1 and J usage is TRBJ2-1, with 10 bases aligning to TRBD2. The CDR3 contains 16 residues. V lost 0 bases, J lost 4 bases, and 6 bases stayed unmatched. CDR1 is DFQATT, CDR2 SNEGSKA, per germline (reference sequence). CDR3 region: CSARDRTSGLYNEQFF. In nucleotides, the CDR3 is TGCAGTGCTAGAGATCGGACTAGCGGACTGTACAATGAGCAGTTCTTC.

This chain links TRBV13 with TRBJ2-1; TRBD2 agrees at 13 bases. Per the germline V gene, CDR1 is PRHDT and CDR2 is FYEKMQ (reference sequence). CDR3 length: 16 residues. Germline trimming cut 3 bases from V and 7 bases from J; bases unmatched to any gene: 6. CDR3 sequence: CASSLTTSGRTNEQFF. For the CDR3, the DNA is TGTGCCAGCAGCTTGACGACTAGCGGGAGGACGAATGAGCAGTTCTTC. The full variable domain, completed using reference TRBV13 and TRBJ2-1, is AAGVIQSPRHLIKEKRETATLKCYPIPRHDTVYWYQQGPGQDPQFLISFYEKMQSDKGSIPDRFSAQQFSDYHSELNMSSLELGDSALYFCASSLTTSGRTNEQFFGPGTRLTVL.

In its sample, this clonotype was seen a few times. V is TRBV7-2 and J is TRBJ2-7; D unresolved. This CDR3 contains 16 residues. The germline V gene has CDR1 SGHTA and CDR2 FQGNSA. V lost 5 bases, J lost 3 bases, and 20 bases lay in between. CDR3 DNA sequence: TGTGCCAGCAGCGCCCGGGTGAACTCCTTCCTCTACGAGCAGTACTTC. This sequence encodes CASSARVNSFLYEQYF.